The clone carrying this T cell receptor (beta chain) was counted many times. Its cognate antigen is unknown. TCRdb re-called the reads through MiXCR, storing one row per CDR3 protein. The repertoire holds about 210,000 distinct CDR3 sequences, with roughly 6.5% as singletons. This CDR3 region has 14 residues. V lost 4 bases and J lost 4, with 13 bases in between. The data stem from a study of T cell repertoires in cytomegalovirus infection. The overall study: Through public TCR beta signatures, both CMV infection and matching HLA type were indicated. Study-level results: Clonotype analysis showed dominance of the ex vivo response by HLA-C-restricted CMV-specific TCR beta clonotypes. Adding up the frequency of public TCR beta families identified people who carried CMV plus the relevant HLA.

Specimen: PBMCs. The TCR comes from a human donor in good health (CMV status not recorded). Some clones in this sample may be carry-over from other donors' samples. This chain connects TRBV12-3 or TRBV12-4 to TRBJ1-1; no firm D call. The CDR3 reads CASSSGYQSTEAFF. The CDR3, as DNA: TGTGCCAGCAGTTCAGGTTATCAATCCACTGAAGCTTTCTTT.